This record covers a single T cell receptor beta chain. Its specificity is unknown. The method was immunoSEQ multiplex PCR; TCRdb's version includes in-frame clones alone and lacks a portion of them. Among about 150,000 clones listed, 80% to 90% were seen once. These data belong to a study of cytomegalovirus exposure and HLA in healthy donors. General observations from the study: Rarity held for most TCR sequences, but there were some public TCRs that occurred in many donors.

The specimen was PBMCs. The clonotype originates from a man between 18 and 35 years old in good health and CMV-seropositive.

CDR3: CASSYGGISGYTF. The CDR3 coding sequence is TGTGCCAGCAGTTACGGAGGGATATCTGGCTACACCTTC. The chain carries TRBV6-6 and TRBJ1-2, with no clear D. V lost 2 bases to trimming and J lost 7 bases, with 11 bases between them. The CDR3 sequence is 13 residues long. Germline lookup yields CDR1 MNHNY and CDR2 SVGAGI (reference sequence).